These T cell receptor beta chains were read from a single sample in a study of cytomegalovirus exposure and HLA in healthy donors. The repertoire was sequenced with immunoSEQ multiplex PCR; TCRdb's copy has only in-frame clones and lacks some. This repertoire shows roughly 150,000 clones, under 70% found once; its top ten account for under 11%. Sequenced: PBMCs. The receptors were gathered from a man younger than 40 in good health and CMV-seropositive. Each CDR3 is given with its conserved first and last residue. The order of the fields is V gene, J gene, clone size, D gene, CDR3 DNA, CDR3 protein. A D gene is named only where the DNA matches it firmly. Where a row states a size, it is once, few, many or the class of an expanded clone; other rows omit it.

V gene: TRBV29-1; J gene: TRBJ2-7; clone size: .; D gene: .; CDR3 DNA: TGCAGCGTTGAAGATTGGGACACGGGCTACGAGCAGTACTTC; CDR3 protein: CSVEDWDTGYEQYF
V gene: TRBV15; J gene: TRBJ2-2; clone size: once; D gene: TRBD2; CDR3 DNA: TGTGCCACCAGCAGAGATCTGGCGGGAGTTAACACCGGGGAGCTGTTTTTT; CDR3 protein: CATSRDLAGVNTGELFF
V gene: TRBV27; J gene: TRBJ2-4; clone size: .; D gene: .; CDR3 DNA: TGTGCCAGCAGTTTAGACGGGTTCGGTTCTGGCAAAAACATTCAGTACTTC; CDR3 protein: CASSLDGFGSGKNIQYF
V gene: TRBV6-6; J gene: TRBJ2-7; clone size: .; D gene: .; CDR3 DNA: TGTGCCAGCAGTTACTCGAGCCGGGTCATCTCCTACGAGCAGTACTTC; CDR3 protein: CASSYSSRVISYEQYF
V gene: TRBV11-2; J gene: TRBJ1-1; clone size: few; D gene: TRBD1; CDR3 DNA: TGTGCCAGCAGCTTAGATGGGACAGGGCACGGGGAAGCTTTCTTT; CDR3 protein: CASSLDGTGHGEAFF
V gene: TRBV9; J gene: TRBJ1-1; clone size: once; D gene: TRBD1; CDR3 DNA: TGTGCCAGCAGCGGGCCCGGGACAGGGAGGGAGAACACTGAAGCTTTCTTT; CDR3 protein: CASSGPGTGRENTEAFF
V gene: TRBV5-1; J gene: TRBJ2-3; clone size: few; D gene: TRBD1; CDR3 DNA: TGCGCCAGCAGCATCGACAGGGGAGATACGCAGTATTTT; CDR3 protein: CASSIDRGDTQYF
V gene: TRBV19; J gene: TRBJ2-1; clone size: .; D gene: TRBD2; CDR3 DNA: TGTGCCAGGACTAGCGGGAGATCCTACAATGAGCAGTTCTTC; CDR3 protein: CARTSGRSYNEQFF
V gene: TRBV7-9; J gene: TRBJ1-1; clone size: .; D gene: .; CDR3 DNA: TGTGCCAGCAGCCCGGTCCACAGGGAGTCTGAAGCTTTCTTT; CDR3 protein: CASSPVHRESEAFF
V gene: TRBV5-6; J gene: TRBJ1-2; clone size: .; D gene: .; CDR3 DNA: TGTGCCAGCAGCCGGACCGCGGACACAGGATTTGGTGGCTACACCTTC; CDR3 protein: CASSRTADTGFGGYTF
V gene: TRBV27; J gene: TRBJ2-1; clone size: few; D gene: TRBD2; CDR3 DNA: TGTGCCAGCAGGCGACTAGCGGGAGGGGACAATGAGCAGTTCTTC; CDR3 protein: CASRRLAGGDNEQFF
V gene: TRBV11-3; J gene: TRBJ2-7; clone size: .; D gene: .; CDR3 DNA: TGTGCCAGCAGCTTATGGACAGCTCCATCCTACGAGCAGTACTTC; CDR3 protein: CASSLWTAPSYEQYF
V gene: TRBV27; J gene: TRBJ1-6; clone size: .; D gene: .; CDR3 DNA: TGTGCCAGCAGTTTCCAGAAAAATAATTCACCCCTCCACTTT; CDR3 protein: CASSFQKNNSPLHF
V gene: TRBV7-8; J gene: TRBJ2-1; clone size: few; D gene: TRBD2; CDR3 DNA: TGTGCCAGCAGCCAGGGACTAGCGGGACTGGGAGAGCAGTTCTTC; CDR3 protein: CASSQGLAGLGEQFF
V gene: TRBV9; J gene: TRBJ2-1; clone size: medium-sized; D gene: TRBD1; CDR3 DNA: TGTGCCAGCAGCGGACAGGGGGCGCCCGATGAGCAGTTCTTC; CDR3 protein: CASSGQGAPDEQFF
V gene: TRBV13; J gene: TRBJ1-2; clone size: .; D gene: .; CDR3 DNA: TGTGCCAGCAGCTCAAACTATGGCTACACCTTC; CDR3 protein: CASSSNYGYTF
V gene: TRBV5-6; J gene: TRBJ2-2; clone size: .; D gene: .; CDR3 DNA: TGTGCCAGCAGCTTTACCCTAACGAACACCGGGGAGCTGTTTTTT; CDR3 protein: CASSFTLTNTGELFF
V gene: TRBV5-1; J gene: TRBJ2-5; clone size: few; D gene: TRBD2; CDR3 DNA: TGCGCCAGCAGCTGGGGGGGGGAGACCCAGTACTTC; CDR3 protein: CASSWGGETQYF
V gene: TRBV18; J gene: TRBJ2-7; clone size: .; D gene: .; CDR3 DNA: TGTGCCAGCTCACCAGGGCAGGACTACTCCTACGAGCAGTACTTC; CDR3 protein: CASSPGQDYSYEQYF
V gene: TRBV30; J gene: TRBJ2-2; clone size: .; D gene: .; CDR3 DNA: TGTGCCTGGAACCGGGGGTTAACCGGGGAGCTGTTTTTT; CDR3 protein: CAWNRGLTGELFF
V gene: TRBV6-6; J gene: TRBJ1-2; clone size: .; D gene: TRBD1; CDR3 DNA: TGTGCCAGCAGTTCCGGGACAGGGGATGGCTACACCTTC; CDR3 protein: CASSSGTGDGYTF
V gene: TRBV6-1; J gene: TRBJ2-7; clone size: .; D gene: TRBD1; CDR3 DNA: TGTGCCAGCAAAGGACAGGAACAAGCCTACGAGCAGTACTTC; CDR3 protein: CASKGQEQAYEQYF
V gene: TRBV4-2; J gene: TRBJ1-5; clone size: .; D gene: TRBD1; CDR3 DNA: TGTGCCAGCAGCCAAGATGTGACAGGGTTTTTTAAACAGCCCCAGCATTTT; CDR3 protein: CASSQDVTGFFKQPQHF
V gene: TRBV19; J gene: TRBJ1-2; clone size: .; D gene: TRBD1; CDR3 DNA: TGTGCCAGTAGTATAGCTCAGGGACAGCCTTATGGCTACACCTTC; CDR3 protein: CASSIAQGQPYGYTF
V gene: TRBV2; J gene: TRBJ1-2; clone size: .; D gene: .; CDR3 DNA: TGTGCCAGCCTCCCCCCGACGCGGAACTATGGCTACACCTTC; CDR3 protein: CASLPPTRNYGYTF
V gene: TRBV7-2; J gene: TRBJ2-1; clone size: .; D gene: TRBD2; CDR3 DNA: TGTGCCAGCAGTTTAGGGACTAGCGTCGTTGAGCAGTTCTTC; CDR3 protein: CASSLGTSVVEQFF
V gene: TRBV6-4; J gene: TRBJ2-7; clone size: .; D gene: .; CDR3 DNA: TGTGCCAGCAGTGAGTTGCCGGGACAAATATACGAGCAGTACTTC; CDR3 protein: CASSELPGQIYEQYF
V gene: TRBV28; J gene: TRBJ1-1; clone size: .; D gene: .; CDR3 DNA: TGTGCCAGCAGTCAAGACAGGAAAGCTTTCTTT; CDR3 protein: CASSQDRKAFF
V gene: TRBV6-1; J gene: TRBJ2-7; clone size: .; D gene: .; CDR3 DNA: TGTGCCAGCAGTGAAATTTCCCCCGGGGGAATGATATACGAGCAGTACTTC; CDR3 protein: CASSEISPGGMIYEQYF
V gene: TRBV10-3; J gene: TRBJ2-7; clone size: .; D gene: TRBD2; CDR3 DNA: TGTGCCATCGGGACTAGCGGGAGTTCCTACGAGCAGTACTTC; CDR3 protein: CAIGTSGSSYEQYF
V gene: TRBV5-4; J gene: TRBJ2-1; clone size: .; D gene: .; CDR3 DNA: TGTGCCAGCAGCTATGTTACACCCAATGAGCAGTTCTTC; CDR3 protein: CASSYVTPNEQFF
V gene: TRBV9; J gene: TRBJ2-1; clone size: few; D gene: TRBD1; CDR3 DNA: TGTGCCAGCAGCGTAGCTGGGGACAGGGAGGGATACAATGAGCAGTTCTTC; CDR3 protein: CASSVAGDREGYNEQFF
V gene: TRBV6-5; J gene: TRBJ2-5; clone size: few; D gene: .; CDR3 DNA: TGTGCCAGCAGTTACACCGGTTCAGGGACCCAGTACTTC; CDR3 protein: CASSYTGSGTQYF
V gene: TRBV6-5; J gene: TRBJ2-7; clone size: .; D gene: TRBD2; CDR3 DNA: TGTGCCAGCACCCTAGCGGGACAGAACGAGCAGTACTTC; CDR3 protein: CASTLAGQNEQYF
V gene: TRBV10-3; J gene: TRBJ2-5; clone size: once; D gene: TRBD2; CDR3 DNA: TGTGCCATCACTGACATCACTAGCGGCCAAGAGACCCAGTACTTC; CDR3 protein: CAITDITSGQETQYF
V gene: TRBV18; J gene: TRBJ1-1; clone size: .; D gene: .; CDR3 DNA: TGTGCCAGCTCACCGAGACAGGTACTGGACACTGAAGCTTTCTTT; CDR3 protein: CASSPRQVLDTEAFF
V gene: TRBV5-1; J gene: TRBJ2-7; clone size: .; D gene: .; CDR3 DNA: TGCGCCAGCAGCCCGGCCTCGACAGCCTACGAGCAGTACTTC; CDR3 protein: CASSPASTAYEQYF
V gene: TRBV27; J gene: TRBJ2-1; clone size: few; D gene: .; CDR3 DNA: TGTGCCAGCAGTTTAGGGCAGGTCAATGAGCAGTTCTTC; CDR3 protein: CASSLGQVNEQFF